This T cell receptor beta chain came from a study of blood T cell repertoires in COVID-19. The overall study: Sample material is recorded as cDNA or gDNA derived from T cells, B-cell-depleted T cells, or PBMCs.

Produced via immunoSEQ multiplex PCR; TCRdb's table is partial and in-frame only. The table shows 440,000 or so clones, with about 89% occurring only once. The Seattle patients, enrolled during active infection, were followed longitudinally. This CDR3 has 15 amino acids. Germline-derived CDR1 and CDR2 are SGHTA and FQGNSA. V was cut by 1 base and J by 1 base, with 10 bases left in between. The source of this sequence is a woman between 40 and 55 years old with COVID-19, enrolled during active disease. This chain links TRBV7-2 with TRBJ1-1; unclear D gene. The sample taken for sequencing was peripheral blood. In DNA, the CDR3 is TGTGCCAGCAGCTTAGATCGGAGCCGGAACACTGAAGCTTTCTTT. Its protein is CASSLDRSRNTEAFF.